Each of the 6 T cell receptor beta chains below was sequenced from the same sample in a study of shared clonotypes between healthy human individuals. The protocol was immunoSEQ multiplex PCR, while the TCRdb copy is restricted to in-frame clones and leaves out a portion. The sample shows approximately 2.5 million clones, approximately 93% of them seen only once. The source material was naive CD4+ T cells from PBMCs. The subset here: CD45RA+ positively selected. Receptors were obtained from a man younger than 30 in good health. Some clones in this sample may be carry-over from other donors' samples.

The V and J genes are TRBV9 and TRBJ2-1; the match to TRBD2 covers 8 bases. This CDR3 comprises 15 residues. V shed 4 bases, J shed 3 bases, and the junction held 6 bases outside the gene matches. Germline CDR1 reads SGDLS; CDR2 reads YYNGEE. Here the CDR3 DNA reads TGTGCCAGCAGCCCACCGGGACTAGACTACAATGAGCAGTTCTTC. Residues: CASSPPGLDYNEQFF.

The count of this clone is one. The DNA for the CDR3 is TGTGCCACCAGGGGGAGACAGGGGGAGTACGAGCAGTACTTC. Translating it yields CATRGRQGEYEQYF. The chain carries TRBV15 and TRBJ2-7; 9 bases align to TRBD1. Germline V gives CDR1 LNHNV, CDR2 YYDKDF (reference sequence). This CDR3 spans 14 amino acids. The trim removed 6 bases at V and 4 bases at J, leaving 7 bases unmatched.

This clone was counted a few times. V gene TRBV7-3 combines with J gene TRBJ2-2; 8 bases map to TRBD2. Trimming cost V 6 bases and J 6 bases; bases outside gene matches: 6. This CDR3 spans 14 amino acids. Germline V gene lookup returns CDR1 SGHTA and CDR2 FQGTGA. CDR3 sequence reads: CASSPSGGAGELFF. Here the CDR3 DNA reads TGTGCCAGCAGTCCCAGCGGGGGCGCCGGGGAGCTGTTTTTT.

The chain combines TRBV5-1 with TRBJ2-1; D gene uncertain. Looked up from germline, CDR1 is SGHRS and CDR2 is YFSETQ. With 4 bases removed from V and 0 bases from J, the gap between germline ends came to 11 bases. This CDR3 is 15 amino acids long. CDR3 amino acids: CASSTWEVSYNEQFF. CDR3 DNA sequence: TGCGCCAGCAGCACATGGGAAGTCTCCTACAATGAGCAGTTCTTC.

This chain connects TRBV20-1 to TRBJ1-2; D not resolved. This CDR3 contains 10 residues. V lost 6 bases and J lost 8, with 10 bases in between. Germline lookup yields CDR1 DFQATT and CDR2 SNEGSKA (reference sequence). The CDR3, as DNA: TGCAGTGCGCTTCTTGGCGGCTACACCTTC. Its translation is CSALLGGYTF.

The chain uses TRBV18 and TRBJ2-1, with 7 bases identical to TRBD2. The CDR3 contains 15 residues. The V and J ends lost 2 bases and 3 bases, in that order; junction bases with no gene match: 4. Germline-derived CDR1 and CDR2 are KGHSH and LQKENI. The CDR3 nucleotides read TGTGCCAGCTCACCATTGGGAGGGAACTACAATGAGCAGTTCTTC. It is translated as CASSPLGGNYNEQFF. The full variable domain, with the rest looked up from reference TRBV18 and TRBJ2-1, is NAGVMQNPRHLVRRRGQEARLRCSPMKGHSHVYWYRQLPEEGLKFMVYLQKENIIDESGMPKERFSAEFPKEGPSILRIQQVVRGDSAAYFCASSPLGGNYNEQFFGPGTRLTVL.